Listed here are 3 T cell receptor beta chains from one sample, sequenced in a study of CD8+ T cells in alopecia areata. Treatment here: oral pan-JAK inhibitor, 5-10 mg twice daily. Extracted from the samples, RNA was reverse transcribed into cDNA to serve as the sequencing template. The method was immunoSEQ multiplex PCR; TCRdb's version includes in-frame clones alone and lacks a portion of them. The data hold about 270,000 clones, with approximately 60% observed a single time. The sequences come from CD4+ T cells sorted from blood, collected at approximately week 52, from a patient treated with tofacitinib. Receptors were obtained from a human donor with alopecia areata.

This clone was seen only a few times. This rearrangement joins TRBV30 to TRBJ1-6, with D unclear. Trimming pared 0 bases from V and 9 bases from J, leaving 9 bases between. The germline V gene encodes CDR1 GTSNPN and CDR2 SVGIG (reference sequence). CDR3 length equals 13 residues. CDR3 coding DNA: TGTGCCTGGAGTGTACGAGGGCCTTCACCCCTCCACTTT. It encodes CAWSVRGPSPLHF. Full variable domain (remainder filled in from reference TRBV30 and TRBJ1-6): SQTIHQWPATLVQPVGSPLSLECTVEGTSNPNLYWYRQAAGRGLQLLFYSVGIGQISSEVPQNLSASRPQDRQFILSSKKLLLSDSGFYLCAWSVRGPSPLHFGNGTRLTVT.

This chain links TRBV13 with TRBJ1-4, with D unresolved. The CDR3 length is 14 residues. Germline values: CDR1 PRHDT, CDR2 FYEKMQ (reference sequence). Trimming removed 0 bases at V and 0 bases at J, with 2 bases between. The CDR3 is CASSLGATNEKLFF. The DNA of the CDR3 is TGTGCCAGCAGCTTAGGAGCAACTAATGAAAAACTGTTTTTT. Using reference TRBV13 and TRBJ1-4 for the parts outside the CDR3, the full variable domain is AAGVIQSPRHLIKEKRETATLKCYPIPRHDTVYWYQQGPGQDPQFLISFYEKMQSDKGSIPDRFSAQQFSDYHSELNMSSLELGDSALYFCASSLGATNEKLFFGSGTQLSVL.

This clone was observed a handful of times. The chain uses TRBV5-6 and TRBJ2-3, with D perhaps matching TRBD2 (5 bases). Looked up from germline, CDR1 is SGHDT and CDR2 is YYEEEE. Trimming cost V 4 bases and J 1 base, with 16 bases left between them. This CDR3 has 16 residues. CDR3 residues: CASSLRLAYGTDTQYF. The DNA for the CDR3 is TGTGCCAGCAGCCTTCGGCTAGCTTATGGCACAGATACGCAGTATTTT.